This T cell receptor (beta chain) stems from a study of blood T cell repertoires in COVID-19. V dropped 6 bases and J dropped 7; count of bases not matched to a gene: 13. The germline gives CDR1 LGHDT, CDR2 YNNKEL (reference sequence). This CDR3 contains 18 residues. Clones were read by immunoSEQ multiplex PCR, and TCRdb kept only the in-frame ones, dropping some. The repertoire holds roughly 280,000 clones, with over 80% as singletons. This receptor was obtained from a woman between 25 and 40 years old with acute COVID-19. The V and J genes are TRBV3-1 (or the pseudogene TRBV3-2) and TRBJ2-1, with 15 bases aligning to TRBD2. The material sequenced was PBMCs or T cells enriched from blood (not recorded which). The CDR3 protein is CASRAGLAGGGKYNEQFF. In DNA, the CDR3 is TGTGCCAGCAGAGCGGGACTAGCGGGAGGTGGGAAATATAATGAGCAGTTCTTC.